One and the same sample provided the 8 T cell receptor beta chains below, sequenced in a study of OX40 agonist ivuxolimab in advanced cancers. Here immunoSEQ multiplex PCR was the method, and the copy in TCRdb shows in-frame clones only, minus some. The sample consists of some 70,000 clones, about 85% of them appearing once. The specimen comprised CD4+ or CD8+ T cells sorted from blood, sampled in a trial of the OX40 agonist ivuxolimab. Receptor source: an adult with an advanced solid tumor such as melanoma, head and neck, liver or kidney cancer.

The chain combines TRBV7-2 with TRBJ2-5, with TRBD1 identical over 12 bases. The DNA end lines up better with TRBJ2-7; the J call may be wrong. Germline CDR1 reads SGHTA; CDR2 reads FQGNSA. The CDR3 spans 14 residues. In DNA, the CDR3 is TGTGCCAGCAGCTGGGACAGGGGGCCCTACGAGCAGTACTTC. Translation: CASSWDRGPYEQYF.

This chain connects TRBV9 to TRBJ2-5; TRBD1 might be the D (5 bases). Trimming pared 6 bases from V and 1 base from J, leaving 13 bases between. Germline assignment: CDR1 SGDLS and CDR2 YYNGEE. This CDR3 spans 14 amino acids. The CDR3, as DNA: TGTGCCAGCACGCAAGACAGTGCCCAAGAGACCCAGTACTTC. It codes for CASTQDSAQETQYF.

V gene TRBV11-3 combines with J gene TRBJ2-5, with 14 nucleotides matching TRBD2. Germline V lookup: CDR1 SGHNT, CDR2 YENEEA. V gave up 4 bases and J gave up 5 bases; unmatched junction bases: 3. This CDR3 region has 15 residues. CDR3 protein: CASSSTSGGAETQYF. For the CDR3, the DNA is TGTGCCAGCAGCTCGACTAGCGGGGGGGCGGAGACCCAGTACTTC.

The chain recombines TRBV21-1 with TRBJ2-5; the table's D call, TRBD2, has no DNA check behind it. TRBV21-1 is deemed a pseudogene. The CDR3 is 19 amino acids. CDR3 coding DNA: TGTGCCAGCAGCAACCCCCAGGACAGTACGGCGGGGGTTGGGGAGACCCAGTACTTC. It translates to CASSNPQDSTAGVGETQYF.

This clone has a handful of counts. The gene calls are TRBV28 and TRBJ2-3, with TRBD2 matching 11 bases. The germline gives CDR1 MDHEN, CDR2 SYDVKM. The junction had 11 bases not matched to a gene; V was cut back by 4 bases and J by 2 bases. The CDR3 is 18 residues long. As DNA, the CDR3 is TGTGCCAGCAGTTCACCCTACAAACTAGCGGGAGACACAGATACGCAGTATTTT. Translating gives CASSSPYKLAGDTDTQYF.

The rearrangement joins TRBV10-3 to TRBJ2-2, with D unclear. There are 14 residues in the CDR3. Germline V gene lookup returns CDR1 ENHRY and CDR2 SYGVKD. Trimming removed 2 bases at V and 1 base at J, with 5 bases between. The CDR3 DNA reads as TGTGCCATCAGTGAGGAAGGGAACACCGGGGAGCTGTTTTTT. It specifies CAISEEGNTGELFF.

The gene calls are TRBV9 and TRBJ1-2, with 7 positions matching TRBD1. The CDR3 is 15 residues long. The V gene's germline CDR1 is SGDLS and CDR2 YYNGEE. Germline trimming cut 3 bases from V and 6 bases from J; bases unmatched to any gene: 11. The CDR3 reads CASSGRQGPLHGYTF. The CDR3 nucleotides read TGTGCCAGCAGCGGGCGACAGGGACCCCTCCATGGCTACACCTTC.

This chain uses TRBV23-1 with TRBJ2-7; D not certain. TRBV23-1 is given ORF status, its function remaining uncertain. Trimming took off 10 bases at V and 9 bases at J, with 22 bases between the two ends. This CDR3 is built from 13 residues. In DNA, the CDR3 is TGCGCCACCCCCCTCGGAGATGACCGGATGCAGTACTTC. Translation: CATPLGDDRMQYF.